This T cell receptor (beta chain) emerged from a study of beta chain features in type 1 diabetes. The CDR3 has 14 residues. With 5 bases removed from V and 0 bases from J, the gap between germline ends came to 10 bases. Germline loops: CDR1 SEHNR, CDR2 FQNEAQ (reference sequence). Via the markers CD45RO/CCR7/CD25/CD127/CD95/CD27, stem cell-like memory, regulatory, central memory and naive CD4+ cells were sorted. Since all of the isolated RNA was reverse transcribed, expressed TCRB transcripts were what got sequenced. Repertoires were generated with immunoSEQ multiplex PCR, while TCRdb's copy carries only in-frame clones and drops some. Found here are 150,000 to 200,000 clones, almost 65% of them singletons; the top ten hold under 0.1%. This clone was seen a single time. What it recognizes is unknown. General study points: The study found moderately but significantly shorter TCRB CDR3s in all four CD4+ subsets of Type 1 diabetes patients.

The source of this sequence is a man in his thirties or forties with type 1 diabetes. This rearrangement joins TRBV7-9 to TRBJ1-1; D gene uncertain. The material sequenced was naive CD4+ T cells from blood. The CDR3 nucleotides read TGTGCCAGCAGCCCGGACGGATTGAACACTGAAGCTTTCTTT. Translation gives CASSPDGLNTEAFF.